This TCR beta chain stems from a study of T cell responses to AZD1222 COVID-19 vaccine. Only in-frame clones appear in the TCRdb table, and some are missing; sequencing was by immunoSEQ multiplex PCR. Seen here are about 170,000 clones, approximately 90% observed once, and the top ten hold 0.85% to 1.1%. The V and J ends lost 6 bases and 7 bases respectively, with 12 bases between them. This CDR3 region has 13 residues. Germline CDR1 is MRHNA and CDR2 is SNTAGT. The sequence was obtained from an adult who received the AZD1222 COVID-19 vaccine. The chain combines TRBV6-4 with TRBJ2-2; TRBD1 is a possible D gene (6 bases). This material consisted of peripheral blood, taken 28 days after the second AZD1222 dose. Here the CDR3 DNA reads TGTGCCAGCAGGGACAGTCTGTACGGGGAGCTGTTTTTT. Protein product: CASRDSLYGELFF.